A selection of T cell receptor beta chains follows, all from one sample in a study of blood T cell repertoires in COVID-19. Data came from immunoSEQ multiplex PCR; TCRdb stores just in-frame clones and leaves some out. The data show hundreds of thousands of clones, with roughly 89% seen just once and 3% to 4% held by the top ten. What was sequenced was PBMCs or T cells enriched from blood (not recorded which). These receptors came from a woman aged 25 to 39 with acute COVID-19. Each CDR3 is given with its conserved first and last residue. A D gene is named only where the DNA matches it firmly. The size field is filled for only some rows; it gives once, few, many or a size class.

clone_size	j_call	v_call	d_call	cdr3_nt	cdr3_aa
NA	TRBJ1-5	TRBV28	TRBD1	TGTGCCAGCAGTTGGGGACAGGGGAGTCAGCCCCAGCATTTT	CASSWGQGSQPQHF
NA	TRBJ1-3	TRBV28	TRBD1	TGTGCCAGCAGTTTATTTGACAGGGGAGAAAACACCATATATTTT	CASSLFDRGENTIYF
NA	TRBJ1-6	TRBV7-6	NA	TGTGCCAGCAGCCTTCTCGGGGGAGCCACTTCACCCCTCCACTTT	CASSLLGGATSPLHF
NA	TRBJ2-7	TRBV20-1	NA	TGCAGTGCTAGCAGGCGTGAAGAGCAGTACTTC	CSASRREEQYF
NA	TRBJ2-2	TRBV2	NA	TGTGCCAGCAGTGGCCGAGGTCAAGACGCGAACACCGGGGAGCTGTTTTTT	CASSGRGQDANTGELFF
NA	TRBJ1-2	TRBV19	NA	TGTGCCAGTTCCCAAGGGGTGGCAGGAGCTCCTGGCTACACCTTC	CASSQGVAGAPGYTF
NA	TRBJ1-1	TRBV10-3	NA	TGTGCCATCAGTAGAGAGGGCCCAAATGAAGCTTTCTTT	CAISREGPNEAFF
NA	TRBJ1-2	TRBV12-3/TRBV12-4	NA	TGTGCCAGCAGTTTCAGGGTAACTTATGGCTACACCTTC	CASSFRVTYGYTF
NA	TRBJ1-4	TRBV2	TRBD1	TGTGCCAGCAGTGAATGGGACAGGGGGCGCGTTCGGGAAAAACTGTTTTTT	CASSEWDRGRVREKLFF
NA	TRBJ1-1	TRBV27	NA	TGTGCCAGCAGTTTATCCAACCAGGTGAACACTGAAGCTTTCTTT	CASSLSNQVNTEAFF
NA	TRBJ1-1	TRBV6-2/TRBV6-3	NA	TGTGCCAGCAGTCGACCCACCGGGGGGCGGGAAGCTTTCTTT	CASSRPTGGREAFF
NA	TRBJ1-1	TRBV11-2	NA	TGTGCCAGCAGTTATAGCGGCACTGAAGCTTTCTTT	CASSYSGTEAFF
NA	TRBJ1-1	TRBV7-8	NA	TGTGCCAGCAGCCTCCCCCCCGGGTTGTTGACTGAAGCTTTCTTT	CASSLPPGLLTEAFF
once	TRBJ2-7	TRBV14	NA	TGTGCCAGCAGCCGAAGTCTAGGCAACGAGCAGTACTTC	CASSRSLGNEQYF
few	TRBJ1-5	TRBV2	NA	TGTGCCAGCAGTGAAAGTCTGGGGCAGTCCTCCAATCAGCCCCAGCATTTT	CASSESLGQSSNQPQHF
NA	TRBJ2-7	TRBV4-1	TRBD2	TGCGCCAGCAGCCAAGATGTCGGACTAGCGGATAACTACGAGCAGTACTTC	CASSQDVGLADNYEQYF
few	TRBJ2-5	TRBV5-1	NA	TGCGCCAGCAGCTCTCTCGGACTGTATCAAGAGACCCAGTACTTC	CASSSLGLYQETQYF
NA	TRBJ2-1	TRBV28	TRBD2	TGTGCCAGCAGTGCCCGACTAGCGGGCTCCTACAATGAGCAGTTCTTC	CASSARLAGSYNEQFF
few	TRBJ1-2	TRBV6-5	TRBD1	TGTGCCAGCAGCCCCGGACAGGGGAGGTATGGCTACACCTTC	CASSPGQGRYGYTF
NA	TRBJ1-2	TRBV7-2	NA	TGTGCCAGCAGCTTAGGATACAGAAACTATGGCTACACCTTC	CASSLGYRNYGYTF
NA	TRBJ2-5	TRBV11-2	NA	TGTGCCAGCAGCCGAACAGGCGGCCGGCAAGAGACCCAGTACTTC	CASSRTGGRQETQYF
NA	TRBJ2-7	TRBV14	NA	TGTGCCAGCAGCCAACGCCAGGGGGAGCAGTACTTC	CASSQRQGEQYF
NA	TRBJ2-1	TRBV7-6	NA	TGTGCCAGCAGTCCGCGCCGTCGACAGATATACAATGAGCAGTTCTTC	CASSPRRRQIYNEQFF
once	TRBJ2-1	TRBV7-9	TRBD2	TGTGCCAGCAGCTTCCTAGCGGGGGCAGAGCAGTTCTTC	CASSFLAGAEQFF
NA	TRBJ1-1	TRBV27	NA	TGTGCCAGCAGTTTAGACGAAAAGGGGTTGAACACTGAAGCTTTCTTT	CASSLDEKGLNTEAFF
NA	TRBJ2-7	TRBV28	NA	TGTGCCAGCAGTCCGCCCAGGGCAAGGATTGAGCAGTACTTC	CASSPPRARIEQYF
NA	TRBJ2-2	TRBV7-2	NA	TGTGCCAGCAGCTTGAATAACGGGGCGAACACCGGGGAGCTGTTTTTT	CASSLNNGANTGELFF
NA	TRBJ1-1	TRBV10-3	NA	TGTGCCACCCGCCAAGACTTGAACACTGAAGCTTTCTTT	CATRQDLNTEAFF
NA	TRBJ2-7	TRBV19	NA	TGTGCCAGTAGTCAACAGGGCAACGAGCAGTACTTC	CASSQQGNEQYF
NA	TRBJ1-6	TRBV6-5	NA	TGTGCCAGCACTGTCGGGGAGACACCCCTCCACTTT	CASTVGETPLHF
NA	TRBJ1-1	TRBV30	NA	TGTGCCTGGAGAGCATCTGGCTCAGGGGCTTTCTTT	CAWRASGSGAFF
NA	TRBJ1-1	TRBV3-1/TRBV3-2	NA	TGTGCCAGCAGCCCCCTATTGGAGGCTGAAGCTTTCTTT	CASSPLLEAEAFF
NA	TRBJ1-2	TRBV3-1/TRBV3-2	NA	TGTGCCAGCAGCCAAACAAAGTATGGCTACACCTTC	CASSQTKYGYTF
NA	TRBJ1-2	TRBV4-1	TRBD1	TGCGCCAGCAGCCAAGTAGGGACAGGAGGCTATGGCTACACCTTC	CASSQVGTGGYGYTF
NA	TRBJ1-1	TRBV6-5	TRBD1	TGTGCCAGCAGTTACCAGACAGGGAAGGGAGCTGAAGCTTTCTTT	CASSYQTGKGAEAFF
NA	TRBJ2-7	TRBV7-9	TRBD2	TGTGCCAGCAGCTCGGCGGGACTAGGTGCCTACGAGCAGTACTTC	CASSSAGLGAYEQYF
NA	TRBJ1-1	TRBV18	TRBD1	TGTGCCAGCTCAAACCCGGGACAGGGGTTGAACACTGAAGCTTTCTTT	CASSNPGQGLNTEAFF
NA	TRBJ2-2	TRBV24-1	NA	TGTGCCACCAGTAATCCAGGGCCGACGGCCGGGGAGCTGTTTTTT	CATSNPGPTAGELFF
NA	TRBJ1-5	TRBV6-4	NA	TGTGCCAGCAGTGAACAGGTCAATCAGCCCCAGCATTTT	CASSEQVNQPQHF
NA	TRBJ1-2	TRBV29-1	TRBD1	TGCAGCGTTGGAACAGGGGGCGGCTACACCTTC	CSVGTGGGYTF